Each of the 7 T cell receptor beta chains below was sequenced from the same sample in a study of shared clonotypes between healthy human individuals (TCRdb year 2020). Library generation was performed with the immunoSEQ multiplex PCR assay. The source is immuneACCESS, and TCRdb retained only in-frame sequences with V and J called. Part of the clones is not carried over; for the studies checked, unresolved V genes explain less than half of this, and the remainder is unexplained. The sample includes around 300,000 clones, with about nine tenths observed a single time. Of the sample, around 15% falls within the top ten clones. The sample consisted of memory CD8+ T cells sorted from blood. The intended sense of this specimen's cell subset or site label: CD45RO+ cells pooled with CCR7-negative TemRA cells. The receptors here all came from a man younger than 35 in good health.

This chain's CDR3 is CASGPRWVSGEQYF. The CDR3 coding sequence is TGTGCCAGCGGACCACGATGGGTGTCGGGCGAGCAGTACTTC. The gene calls are TRBV27 and TRBJ2-7, with D unresolved. CDR1 and CDR2 from the germline V gene are MNHEY and SMNVEV (reference sequence). V lost 8 bases to trimming and J lost 6 bases, with 20 bases between them. The CDR3 has 14 residues.

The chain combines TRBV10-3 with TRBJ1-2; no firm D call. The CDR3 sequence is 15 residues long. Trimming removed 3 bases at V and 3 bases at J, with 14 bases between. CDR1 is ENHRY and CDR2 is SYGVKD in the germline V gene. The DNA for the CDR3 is TGTGCCATCAGTGACCTCCGGGGAGGGTACTATGGCTACACCTTC. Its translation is CAISDLRGGYYGYTF.

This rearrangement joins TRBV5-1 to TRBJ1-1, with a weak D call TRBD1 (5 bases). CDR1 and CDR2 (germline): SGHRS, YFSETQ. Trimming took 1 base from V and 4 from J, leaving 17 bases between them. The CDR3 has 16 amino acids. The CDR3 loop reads CASSLSRERLGTEAFF. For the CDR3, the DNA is TGCGCCAGCAGCTTGTCCAGGGAACGCCTGGGCACTGAAGCTTTCTTT.

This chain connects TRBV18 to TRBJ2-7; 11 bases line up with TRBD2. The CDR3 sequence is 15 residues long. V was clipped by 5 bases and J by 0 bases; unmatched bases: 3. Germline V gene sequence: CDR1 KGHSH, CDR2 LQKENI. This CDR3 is CASSIAGGPSYEQYF. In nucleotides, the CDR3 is TGTGCCAGCTCAATAGCGGGGGGGCCCTCCTACGAGCAGTACTTC.

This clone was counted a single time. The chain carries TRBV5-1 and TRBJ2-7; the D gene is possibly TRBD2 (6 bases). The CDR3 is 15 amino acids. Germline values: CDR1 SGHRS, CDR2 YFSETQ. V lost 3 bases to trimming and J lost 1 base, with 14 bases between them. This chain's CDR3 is CASSSRGMKSYEQYF. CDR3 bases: TGCGCCAGCAGCTCGCGGGGTATGAAGTCCTACGAGCAGTACTTC.

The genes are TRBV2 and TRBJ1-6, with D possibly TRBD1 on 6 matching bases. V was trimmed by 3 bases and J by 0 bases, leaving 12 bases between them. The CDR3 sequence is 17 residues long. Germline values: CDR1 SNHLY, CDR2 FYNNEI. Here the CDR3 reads CASSDYGGGSYNSPLHF. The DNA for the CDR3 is TGTGCCAGCAGTGATTATGGAGGGGGCTCCTATAATTCACCCCTCCACTTT.

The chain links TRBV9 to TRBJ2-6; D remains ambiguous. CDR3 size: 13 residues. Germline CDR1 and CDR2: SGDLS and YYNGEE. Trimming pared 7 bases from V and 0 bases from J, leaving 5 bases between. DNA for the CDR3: TGTGCCAGCCTCGCCTCTGGGGCCAACGTCCTGACTTTC. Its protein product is CASLASGANVLTF.